This entry describes one TCR beta chain. The antigen is not known. Germline V gene sequence: CDR1 SQVTM, CDR2 ANQGSEA. This CDR3 contains 14 residues. V shed 3 bases and J shed 7 bases, with 15 bases lying between them. With 60 Vbeta and 13 Jbeta primers, the PCR was carried out. Clones were read by immunoSEQ multiplex PCR, and TCRdb kept only the in-frame ones, dropping some. The repertoire has some 190,000 clones, around 80% of them found once; the top ten carry around 1.5%. The data are from a study of cytomegalovirus exposure and HLA in healthy donors. General study points: Cytomegalovirus-associated TCR beta chains were listed, numbering roughly 150. Later analysis demonstrated an association between a missense DCLRE1C variant and TCR beta V- and J-gene trimming.

This chain links TRBV29-1 with TRBJ2-2; no clear D. Sequenced input: PBMCs. This sequence was found in a man aged 18 to 30 in good health and CMV-seronegative. The CDR3 nucleotides read TGCAGCGTTGAGTACCAGAATTTTGGCGGGGAGCTGTTTTTT. Translating gives CSVEYQNFGGELFF.